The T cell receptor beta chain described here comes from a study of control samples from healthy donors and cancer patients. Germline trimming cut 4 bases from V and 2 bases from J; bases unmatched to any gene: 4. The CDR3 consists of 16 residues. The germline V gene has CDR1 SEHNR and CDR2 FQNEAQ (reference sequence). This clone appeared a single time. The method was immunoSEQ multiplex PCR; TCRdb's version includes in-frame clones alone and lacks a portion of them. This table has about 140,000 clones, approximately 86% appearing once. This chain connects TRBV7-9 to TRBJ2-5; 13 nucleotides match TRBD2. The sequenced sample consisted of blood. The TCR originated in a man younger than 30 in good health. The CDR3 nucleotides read TGTGCCAGCAGCTACCCGACTAGCGGGGGGCAAGAGACCCAGTACTTC. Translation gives CASSYPTSGGQETQYF.